This T cell receptor (beta chain) was recovered during a study of blood T cell repertoires in COVID-19. In the study overall: The United States, Italy and Spain were the sources of the acute and convalescent COVID-19 samples. T cells, B-cell-depleted T cells, or PBMCs provided the cDNA or gDNA that served as material.

Methods used by the authors: The assay estimated nucleated cells by amplifying reference gene primers. Assay used: immunoSEQ multiplex PCR; TCRdb lists only in-frame clones, some missing. D and trimming were read from the DNA, whereas the V and J calls and clone size are those reported in that table. Altogether approximately 390,000 clones are present, around 90% being singletons, with the ten largest covering around 2.1%. CDR3 length equals 17 residues. Germline V CDR1 and CDR2: SNHLY, FYNNEI. Trimming took off 6 bases at V and 0 bases at J, with 18 bases between the two ends. The study drew participants aged about 18 to 89 years from around 24 US areas.

The source of this sequence is a woman between 40 and 50 years old with acute COVID-19. The chain links TRBV2 to TRBJ1-3, with D perhaps matching TRBD1 (5 bases). The sample taken for sequencing was PBMCs or T cells enriched from blood (not recorded which). Written as DNA, the CDR3 is TGTGCCAGCAGGGACCCTCATCCCGGGGGCTCTGGAAACACCATATATTTT. Translated, it gives CASRDPHPGGSGNTIYF.